This TCR beta chain was captured in a study of cytomegalovirus exposure and HLA in healthy donors. Study-wide context: An earlier analysis found fewer than 120 million unique TCR beta sequences from approximately 200 million T cells. Study-wide results and limits: Analyzed later, association rates of TCRs varied across HLA loci, with DRB1 most and HLA-C fewest. Reportedly, cytomegalovirus status was diagnosed with high sensitivity and specificity.

This CDR3 has 11 residues. CDR1 is SGHTA and CDR2 is FQGNSA in the germline V gene. Between the trimmed V and J ends, which lost 8 bases and 5 bases, there was a span of 9 bases. With respect to this clone: Its antigen is not known.

Both 60 Vbeta primers and 13 Jbeta primers went into the PCR. Libraries were prepared by immunoSEQ multiplex PCR; TCRdb keeps only in-frame clonotypes and omits some of them. This repertoire shows some 150,000 clones, roughly 70% found once; its top ten account for approximately 2.3%. Source material: PBMCs. The rearrangement uses TRBV7-2 and TRBJ2-5; tentatively, D is TRBD2 (7 bases). The sequence came from a man aged 25 to 45 in good health and CMV-seronegative. The CDR3 loop reads CASGGAETQYF. CDR3 DNA sequence: TGTGCCAGCGGGGGGGCGGAGACCCAGTACTTC. The variable domain in full, completed from reference TRBV7-2 and TRBJ2-5, reads GAGVSQSPSNKVTEKGKDVELRCDPISGHTALYWYRQSLGQGLEFLIYFQGNSAPDKSGLPSDRFSAERTGGSVSTLTIQRTQQEDSAVYLCASGGAETQYFGPGTRLLVL.